These 6 T cell receptor beta chains were sequenced from one sample in a study of OX40 agonist ivuxolimab in advanced cancers. Sequencing used immunoSEQ multiplex PCR; TCRdb keeps in-frame clones, though not all of them. Of just under 20,000 clones in the sample, 74% are singletons; the top ten hold around 33%. The sequenced sample was CD4+ or CD8+ T cells sorted from blood, obtained in a trial of the OX40 agonist ivuxolimab. The receptors originated from an adult with an advanced solid tumor such as melanoma, head and neck, liver or kidney cancer.

The chain combines TRBV9 with TRBJ2-5; D is perhaps TRBD1 (5 bases). V gave up 1 base and J gave up 4 bases, with 11 bases separating them. From germline, CDR1 is SGDLS and CDR2 YYNGEE. There are 14 residues in the CDR3. The CDR3 spells CASSVKIRGETQYF. The CDR3 region has the DNA TGTGCCAGCAGCGTAAAGATAAGGGGAGAGACCCAGTACTTC.

This chain uses TRBV4-3 with TRBJ2-2; 9 bases align to TRBD1. Germline CDR1 reads LGHNA; CDR2 reads YSLEER. Unmatched junction bases numbered 10, after V lost 0 bases and J lost 5 bases. The CDR3 extends over 18 amino acids. The CDR3 sequence is CASSQEGPGDRATGELFF. Written as DNA, the CDR3 is TGCGCCAGCAGCCAAGAGGGCCCCGGGGACAGGGCTACCGGGGAGCTGTTTTTT.

The V gene is TRBV29-1, the J gene TRBJ2-7, with D tentatively TRBD1 (5 bases). CDR3 length: 11 residues. The V and J ends lost 6 bases and 3 bases respectively, with 9 bases between them. CDR1 and CDR2 (germline): SQVTM, ANQGSEA. The CDR3 protein is CSVQDSYEQYF. The CDR3 DNA sequence: TGCAGCGTCCAAGACAGCTACGAGCAGTACTTC.

This chain connects TRBV10-1 to TRBJ2-3; 7 nucleotides match TRBD2. Germline V gene data show CDR1 as WNHNN and CDR2 as SYGVQD (reference sequence). The CDR3 runs 16 residues. Trimming removed 5 bases from V and 0 bases from J; junction bases left unmatched: 8. CDR3 in amino acids: CASSPRLAQSTDTQYF. As DNA, the CDR3 is TGCGCCAGCAGTCCTCGACTAGCCCAAAGCACAGATACGCAGTATTTT.

The chain links TRBV4-3 to TRBJ2-1; perhaps D is TRBD1 or TRBD2 (5 bases each). The CDR3 has 13 amino acids. V shed 2 bases and J shed 10 bases, with 12 bases lying between them. Germline V CDR1 and CDR2: LGHNA, YSLEER. CDR3 sequence (DNA): TGCGCCAGCAGCCAAAACGGGGACCGGGAGCAGTTCTTC. Translation: CASSQNGDREQFF.

Worth noting for this clone: This sample also contains other DNA sequences that code for the same CDR3. V and J are TRBV11-3 and TRBJ1-1; D is unclear. Germline loops: CDR1 SGHNT, CDR2 YENEEA. The CDR3 is 13 residues long. Deletions cut 3 bases from V and 1 base from J, with 6 bases between. CDR3 nucleotides: TGTGCCAGCAGCTTGTCCGGGAACACTGAAGCTTTCTTT. Protein product: CASSLSGNTEAFF.